The next 12 T cell receptor beta chains were all read from a single sample in a study of human thymus T cells. Generated by immunoSEQ multiplex PCR, the TCRdb table keeps only in-frame clones and is missing some. The repertoire consists of roughly 60,000 clones, with nearly 95% occurring once and the leading ten covering about 6.5%. Sample: blood. These receptors came from a boy under two years old with a congenital heart defect but otherwise immunologically healthy.

This chain connects TRBV15 to TRBJ2-5; weak D call: TRBD2 (7 bases). The CDR3 length is 16 residues. The V end was cut by 1 base, the J end by 5 bases, with 17 bases between. Germline V gene lookup returns CDR1 LNHNV and CDR2 YYDKDF (reference sequence). CDR3 protein: CATSRVRSGGWETQYF. For the CDR3, the DNA is TGTGCCACCAGCAGAGTGCGGTCGGGGGGCTGGGAGACCCAGTACTTC.

The V gene is TRBV28, the J gene TRBJ1-6; D possibly corresponds to TRBD1 (5 bases). In germline, CDR1 is MDHEN, CDR2 SYDVKM. V lost 3 bases and J lost 10, with 16 bases in between. The CDR3 runs to 15 residues. The chain's CDR3 is CASSFEYQPGSPLHF. CDR3 DNA: TGTGCCAGCAGTTTCGAATATCAACCAGGGTCACCCCTCCACTTT.

The chain joins TRBV2 to TRBJ1-4; 7 nucleotides agree with TRBD1. The CDR3 spans 14 residues. Germline values: CDR1 SNHLY, CDR2 FYNNEI. V lost 5 bases, J lost 2 bases, and 2 bases stayed unmatched. The CDR3, as DNA: TGTGCCAGCAGTTCACAGGGGACTAATGAAAAACTGTTTTTT. Translating it yields CASSSQGTNEKLFF.

The chain links TRBV6-1 to TRBJ1-6; 7 nucleotides line up with TRBD1. Trimming removed 2 bases from V and 2 bases from J; junction bases left unmatched: 9. CDR1 MNHNS and CDR2 SASEGT come from the germline V gene. The length of the CDR3 is 18 residues. In DNA form, the CDR3 reads TGTGCCAGCAGTGAACCCCCTAGGACAGGACCCTATAATTCACCCCTCCACTTT. The encoded protein is CASSEPPRTGPYNSPLHF.

V gene TRBV7-2 combines with J gene TRBJ2-7, with 7 nucleotides matching TRBD2. The CDR3 sequence is 15 residues long. Germline V gene data show CDR1 as SGHTA and CDR2 as FQGNSA. Trimming at V came to 2 bases and at J to 0 bases, leaving 4 bases not matched to a gene. The CDR3 DNA reads as TGTGCCAGCAGCTTAACCACGGGGGGCTCCTACGAGCAGTACTTC. Translation gives CASSLTTGGSYEQYF.

The rearrangement uses TRBV11-2 and TRBJ2-7; D tentatively reads TRBD1 or TRBD2 (5 bases each). The CDR3 runs 16 residues. Germline CDR1 and CDR2: SGHAT and FQNNGV. The ends were cut back, 0 bases at V and 2 bases at J, with 14 bases in the middle. The CDR3 DNA sequence: TGTGCCAGCAGCTTAGACCCCCAGGGACGGGCCTACGAGCAGTACTTC. Amino acid sequence: CASSLDPQGRAYEQYF.

The rearrangement uses TRBV10-3 and TRBJ2-6; 10 nucleotides match TRBD1. V trimming: 8 bases; J trimming: 4 bases; junction bases outside the gene matches: 14. The CDR3 covers 18 residues. Germline V gene sequence: CDR1 ENHRY, CDR2 SYGVKD. The CDR3 coding sequence is TGTGCCATCGGGATTGGACAGGGGGGAACCTTGGGGGCCAACGTCCTGACTTTC. This encodes CAIGIGQGGTLGANVLTF.

This chain uses TRBV2 with TRBJ2-2; D gene uncertain. CDR1 is SNHLY and CDR2 is FYNNEI in the germline V gene. Trimming stripped 3 bases from V and 1 base from J, with 12 bases between. This CDR3 contains 16 residues. The CDR3 region is CASSDLQRLNTGELFF. The DNA for the CDR3 is TGTGCCAGCAGTGACCTACAGAGACTGAACACCGGGGAGCTGTTTTTT.

The V and J genes are TRBV28 and TRBJ2-7; unclear D gene. Germline values: CDR1 MDHEN, CDR2 SYDVKM. The CDR3 is 10 residues long. The V end was cut by 3 bases, the J end by 7 bases, with 4 bases between. CDR3 sequence reads: CASSFGEQYF. The CDR3 nucleotides read TGTGCCAGCAGTTTTGGGGAGCAGTACTTC.

The rearrangement links TRBV5-1 to TRBJ2-2; D ambiguous. This CDR3 spans 15 amino acids. CDR1 and CDR2 from the germline V gene are SGHRS and YFSETQ. The V end lost 0 bases, the J end lost 5 bases, and 11 bases lay between the germline ends. The CDR3 loop is CASSLVVLKTGELFF. The CDR3 DNA follows: TGCGCCAGCAGCTTGGTAGTGCTTAAGACCGGGGAGCTGTTTTTT.

The chain combines TRBV29-1 with TRBJ2-7, with D perhaps matching TRBD1 (6 bases). The V gene's germline CDR1 is SQVTM and CDR2 ANQGSEA. V gave up 1 base and J gave up 0 bases, with 10 bases separating them. This CDR3 comprises 14 residues. The CDR3 DNA sequence: TGCAGCGTTGAAGGTCTAGGGGGCTCCTACGAGCAGTACTTC. It encodes CSVEGLGGSYEQYF.

The chain recombines TRBV20-1 with TRBJ2-5; weak D call: TRBD1 (6 bases). The V gene lost 7 bases and the J gene lost 5 bases, with 11 bases spanning the gap. The CDR3 totals 11 residues. Germline V gene data show CDR1 as DFQATT and CDR2 as SNEGSKA (reference sequence). CDR3 protein: CSGLTGETQYF. The CDR3 DNA is TGCAGTGGACTTACAGGGGAGACCCAGTACTTC.